The clone carrying this T cell receptor (beta chain) appeared a few times. These data are taken from a study of sequential checkpoint blockade in melanoma. This CDR3 contains 18 residues. J lost 3 bases, V lost 5 bases, and 17 bases had no gene match. Germline assignment: CDR1 SEHNR and CDR2 FQNEAQ (reference sequence). The sample's treatment: randomized to nivolumab then ipilimumab (arm A) or the reverse (arm B). TCRdb's copy holds only in-frame clones and misses some; the assay was immunoSEQ multiplex PCR. The table shows 25,000 to 30,000 clones, with around 77% occurring only once. This clonotype was obtained from a human donor with melanoma. The material sequenced was CD8+ T cells sorted from blood (inferred from file names), taken from a patient given nivolumab and ipilimumab in sequence. The rearrangement links TRBV7-9 to TRBJ2-3; 7 nucleotides match TRBD1. The CDR3 sequence: CASSLSLRGGRWTDTQYF. DNA of the CDR3: TGTGCCAGCAGCCTCTCATTACGAGGGGGCCGGTGGACAGATACGCAGTATTTT.